This passage covers 8 T cell receptor beta chains from one sample sequenced in a study of blood T cell repertoires in COVID-19. TCRdb's table, derived via immunoSEQ multiplex PCR, lists solely in-frame clones and lacks some. The sample has 330,000 or so clones, 87% seen once. The sequencing input was PBMCs or T cells enriched from blood (not recorded which). These receptors were collected from a woman aged 25 to 39 who had recovered from COVID-19.

This clone was recorded once. The rearrangement uses TRBV28 and TRBJ2-7; 10 bases line up with TRBD1. Germline trimming cut 6 bases from V and 1 base from J; bases unmatched to any gene: 9. CDR3 length equals 16 residues. Germline V gene lookup returns CDR1 MDHEN and CDR2 SYDVKM. CDR3 sequence (DNA): TGTGCCAGCAGGTCCGACAGGGGGCTAAGGTCCTACGAGCAGTACTTC. Protein: CASRSDRGLRSYEQYF.

The chain combines TRBV5-8 with TRBJ2-5; a weak D match, TRBD2 (6 bases). CDR3 size: 15 residues. CDR1 SGHTS and CDR2 YDEGEE come from the germline V gene. Trimming cost V 4 bases and J 6 bases, with 19 bases left between them. CDR3 sequence (DNA): TGTGCCAGCAGCCCCCTCCAGAGCGGGCCCCAGACCCAGTACTTC. Amino acid sequence: CASSPLQSGPQTQYF.

V usage is TRBV4-1 and J usage is TRBJ2-3, with 7 bases lining up with TRBD2. J was trimmed by 6 bases and V by 1 base; bases with no gene match: 10. Germline assignment: CDR1 MGHRA and CDR2 YSYEKL. CDR3 length: 16 residues. The DNA of the CDR3 is TGCGCCAGCAGCCAAGTTGCTAGCGGTATGTGGGATACGCAGTATTTT. Encoded protein: CASSQVASGMWDTQYF.

The rearrangement joins TRBV30 to TRBJ1-2, with 7 bases identical to TRBD1. V dropped 7 bases and J dropped 4; count of bases not matched to a gene: 12. This CDR3 has 14 residues. In germline, CDR1 is GTSNPN, CDR2 SVGIG (reference sequence). The chain's CDR3 is CAYPDRLSPYGYTF. The CDR3 DNA follows: TGTGCCTACCCGGACAGGCTTAGCCCCTATGGCTACACCTTC.

The chain uses TRBV19 and TRBJ1-2, with D unresolved. V lost 8 bases to trimming and J lost 6 bases, with 13 bases between them. Germline V gives CDR1 LNHDA, CDR2 SQIVND (reference sequence). The CDR3 runs 12 residues. CDR3 loop: CASGSNYDGYTF. In DNA form, the CDR3 reads TGTGCCAGTGGAAGTAACTATGATGGCTACACCTTC.

The J gene is TRBJ2-2, the V gene TRBV9, with a tentative D call TRBD2 (6 bases). Germline CDR1 reads SGDLS; CDR2 reads YYNGEE. Trimming left V 0 bases short and J 1 base short, with 10 bases between. CDR3 length equals 16 residues. The CDR3 sequence is CASSVVDGRNTGELFF. The CDR3 DNA reads as TGTGCCAGCAGCGTAGTGGACGGGAGGAACACCGGGGAGCTGTTTTTT.

This chain links TRBV6-5 with TRBJ2-7; the D is unclear. Trimming removed 7 bases from V and 5 bases from J, with 12 bases in between. The CDR3 totals 12 residues. Per the germline V gene, CDR1 is MNHEY and CDR2 is SVGAGI. The CDR3 reads CASNVIRDEQYF. CDR3 in DNA: TGTGCCAGCAATGTGATCCGGGACGAGCAGTACTTC.

J is TRBJ1-5 and V is TRBV19; D is possibly TRBD1 (5 bases). CDR1 LNHDA and CDR2 SQIVND come from the germline V gene (reference sequence). Trimming shortened V by 3 bases and J by 6 bases, and 15 bases separated the two germline ends. The CDR3 extends over 15 amino acids. The CDR3 sequence: CASSILGQGSQPQHF. CDR3 sequence (DNA): TGTGCCAGTAGTATCCTAGGGCAGGGCAGTCAGCCCCAGCATTTT.